The present T cell receptor (beta chain) was sequenced within a study of cytomegalovirus exposure and HLA in healthy donors (dated by TCRdb to about 2017). For the study in its entirety: In an earlier analysis of roughly 500 of the donors, 276 Gb of sequence data and roughly 100 million unique TCR beta sequences from about 179 million T cells were reported. The study used immunosequencing to profile the T cell repertoires of 670 or so subjects and linked those repertoires to cytomegalovirus serostatus. Alongside the repertoire data, information on donor age, sex, ethnicity and CMV serostatus was compiled. An early release that covered about 600 HLA-typed donors contained 300 to 350 gigabases of sequencing data and roughly 84 million unique TCR sequences. The study combined high-throughput TCR immunosequencing, statistical association of individual TCRs with disease status, and machine learning to predict cytomegalovirus infection status. Both class I and class II loci were covered by HLA typing, at four-digit resolution. Rather than using new phenotypic data, the later analysis identified candidate immune exposures from TCR beta sequences and from how often those sequences occurred across donors. Because of strong linkage in the cohort, roughly five DR-DQ haplotypes were treated as single units for association and clustering. An earlier analysis of several hundred of the donors used high-throughput TCR beta sequencing to judge whether each TCR beta V gene segment behaved as functional or pseudogenic. Along with the approximately 700-subject first cohort, a separate validation cohort of over a hundred different subjects was used. The genetic ancestry cluster associated with self-reported Caucasian donors included 81% of the approximately 430 genotyped donors. The study aimed to test whether cataloging public T cell receptors could reveal signatures of past pathogen exposure. Every discovery cohort repertoire had been produced on one sequencing platform. In a later genetic analysis, genome-wide SNP genotypes for about three fifths of the 666 donors were used, and that subset was treated as a discovery cohort. Across 398 genotyped donors of the cohort, an average of about 240,000 unique TCR beta nucleotide sequences per donor were sequenced, and roughly 18% of those sequences were non-productive. To study patterns of TCR occurrence, a later analysis re-analyzed previously published TCR beta repertoires from just over 650 donors and added high-resolution HLA genotyping. The number of typed donors differed by locus: 629-630 for A, B, C, DRB1 and DQB1; 522 for DQA1; 606 for DPA1; and 400 to 480 for DPB1. The full study reports these points: When HLA alleles, especially DR and DQ, strongly co-occurred, attributing TCR associations to individual alleles was difficult. An association between a missense DCLRE1C variant and V-gene and J-gene trimming of TCR beta chains was found in a later genetic analysis and replicated in an independent cohort. Because some donors lacked HLA typing at each locus, the association tests relied only on the typed subset. This cohort had only TCR beta chains sequenced, and the lack of alpha or paired-chain data limited which features could be detected. For the cohort, immune exposure information was limited to CMV serostatus. A further reported finding was that TCR beta sequences accurately predicted the HLA-A and HLA-B alleles for most subjects in the first cohort. Most TCR sequences were observed very rarely across donors, whereas some public TCRs were present in many individuals. In vitro tests confirmed that a few of the cytomegalovirus-associated TCR beta chains recognize cytomegalovirus antigens. Compared with equally common non-associated chains, HLA-associated TCR beta chains in a later analysis were more clonally expanded and had lower generation probabilities. A later analysis found that most CMV-associated TCR beta chains appeared HLA-restricted, with HLA associations seemingly driven largely by CMV exposure. A later analysis reported that several top co-occurrence clusters appeared linked to parvovirus B19, influenza, CMV and Epstein-Barr virus. In a later analysis, the rate of TCR association differed among HLA loci, with DRB1 alleles having the most associated TCRs and HLA-C alleles having the fewest. The study listed 150 to 200 TCR beta chains as associated with cytomegalovirus. A group of highly shared sequence variants was considered likely to be a technical artifact of the sequencing pipeline. Roughly 17 rarely observed V segments, including chromosome 9 orphons, were excluded from the earlier analysis of several hundred of the donors because counts were too low. The authors suggested that the approach could potentially be generalized to other disease states and immunological phenotypes. In a later analysis, 15,000 to 20,000 TCR beta sequences were associated with specific HLA alleles at a false discovery rate of 0.05. In both the original and validation cohorts, the classifier was reported to diagnose cytomegalovirus status with high specificity and sensitivity. In a later genetic analysis, fewer N-insertions in productive TCRs were reported among donors in an Asian-associated ancestry cluster than the roughly 670-donor mean. Linkage disequilibrium might explain the correlated functional status among segregating V segments, but an unknown experimental factor could not be excluded. Broadly in line with IMGT annotations, most TCR beta V segments showed up in productive rearrangements about 87% or about 30% of the time in an earlier analysis of around 550 of the donors. The presence/absence analyses assumed that sequencing depth was roughly uniform across donors, and that assumption may not be true. Because the 87-base-pair reads could not distinguish some IMGT-functional V segments, including TRBV6-2 and TRBV6-3, those segments were excluded.

Regarding this clone: Its antigen remains undetermined. Base quality data are lacking; no much larger clone is found one base away.

Preparation of the library involved the immunoSEQ multiplex PCR assay. A mixture of 60 forward primers for TCR Vbeta segments and 13 reverse primers for TCR Jbeta segments was used in the multiplex PCR. A multiplex PCR assay on genomic DNA amplified the CDR3 region of rearranged TCR beta genes. The Illumina HiSeq System was used to sequence the amplified TCR beta libraries as 87-base-pair reads. From the authors' description of their analysis: Across the 700 or so repertoires, a later analysis counted tens of millions of unique TCR beta chains, roughly 11 million of which were shared by at least two donors. Raw reads were error-corrected and collapsed into unique sequences by a nearest-neighbor algorithm in which closely related sequences were merged to remove PCR and sequencing errors. CDR3 sequences were aligned to IMGT reference sequences to assign V, D and J gene segments. For a sequence to be retained, a match of at least six nucleotides to both a V gene segment and a J gene segment was required. A rearrangement was called productive if the CDR3 had no stop codons and remained in frame with V and J, and every other rearrangement was called non-productive. Following IMGT convention, CDR3 was defined as the stretch from the second conserved V-encoded cysteine up to the conserved J-encoded phenylalanine. The earlier analysis of a few hundred of the donors excluded any sequence lacking an unambiguous match to a single V gene segment. An earlier analysis of over 450 of the donors classified V segments as functional when productive rearrangements were above 56.7% and as segregating when the standard deviation between donors was above 5%. A statistical classification framework was developed to diagnose cytomegalovirus status using the catalog of TCR beta chain sequences. In a later analysis, V and J genes were assigned by comparing TCR nucleotide sequences against IMGT/GENE-DB human TR gene sequences. Using the TCRdist pipeline, a later analysis assigned CDR3 sequences along with most-parsimonious VDJ recombination scenarios. A later analysis defined each TCR beta chain by its CDR3 amino acid sequence plus V-gene family, and excluded reads lacking a unique V-gene family. A later analysis removed 592 highly shared, low-generation-probability nucleotide sequences to deal with suspected cross-contamination and a sequencing artifact. For each public chain, a later analysis derived a clonal expansion index from normalized ranks of inferred template counts within each repertoire. In a later analysis, generation probabilities were computed using a VDJ recombination model fitted to out-of-frame rearrangements, and the results were checked against IGoR. In a later analysis, TCR-TCR, TCR-HLA and TCR-CMV co-occurrence was scored with hypergeometric tests, and a repertoire-size bias correction was applied to TCR pairs. False discovery rates were estimated in a later analysis by permuting HLA or CMV assignments 20 times. In a later analysis, co-occurring TCRs were grouped with DBSCAN, and TCRdist sequence similarity was added when clustering was performed within HLA-allele-positive subsets. Repertoires with fewer than 30,000 or more than 120,000 public chains, plus five repertoires with anomalous nucleotide sharing, were excluded from co-occurrence clustering. The table comes from immuneACCESS by way of TCRdb, which keeps in-frame sequences with V and J called. Part of the clones is missing from these tables; in studies checked, under half for an unresolved V gene and the rest for unknown reasons. Clone size and the V and J calls come from that table; the DNA yielded D and trimming. A total of around 120,000 clones appear in this sample, roughly 86% of them only once. Of the sample, about 1.7% falls within the top ten clones.

Trimming removed 0 bases from V and 2 bases from J, leaving 18 bases between the germline ends. The CDR3 goes from the cysteine to the phenylalanine over 18 residues. Only CDR3 DNA remains: 54 bases, in frame from the first base. CDR1 and CDR2, per the germline V gene (reference sequence), are LNHNV and YYDKDF. The cohort consisted of more than 650 healthy bone marrow donors. Cohort members were all nominally healthy when sampled, although unrecorded immune exposures were likely present. The donor was CMV seronegative and belonged to the group of 320 or so seronegative cohort members. A peripheral blood sample was provided by each donor, and peripheral blood mononuclear cells were used for TCR beta sequencing. Genomic DNA extraction from the blood cell samples was performed with the Qiagen DNeasy Blood Extraction Kit.

This chain is built from TRBV15 and TRBJ2-3; TRBD2 is perhaps the D gene, given 5 matching bases. The sample comprised PBMCs. The TCR originated in a man aged 18 to 35 in good health and CMV-seronegative. The nucleotide sequence reads as follows: TGTGCCACCAGCAGAGAGGGTGGGGAGCCCTCGTACACAGATACGCAGTATTTT. This codes for CATSREGGEPSYTDTQYF.